Shown below are 5 T cell receptor beta chains from a single sample sequenced in a study of T-cell reconstitution after alpha-beta-depleted transplantation in children. The TCRbeta library incorporated unique molecular identifiers. TCRdb re-called the PCR reads through MiXCR, storing one row per CDR3 protein. The data show approximately 350,000 distinct CDR3 sequences, with approximately 10% seen just once and around 2.5% held by the top ten. Specimen: PBMCs from the stem cell graft donor, collected from the stem cell graft. These receptors were taken from a human donor who donated a stem cell graft to a child with acute lymphoblastic leukemia.

This clonotype has a count of ten or more. V gene TRBV5-1 combines with J gene TRBJ1-1; D perhaps matches TRBD1 (6 bases). The V gene's germline CDR1 is SGHRS and CDR2 YFSETQ. There are 15 residues in the CDR3. The V gene lost 2 bases and the J gene lost 4 bases, with 15 bases spanning the gap. CDR3 sequence: CASSFRGGGSTEAFF. In DNA form, the CDR3 reads TGCGCCAGCAGCTTTCGCGGAGGGGGGAGCACTGAAGCTTTCTTT.

This clonotype was recorded a few times. A clone one base away is much larger, so this may be a read error. The chain employs TRBV5-6 and TRBJ1-5; the D gene is possibly TRBD1 (6 bases). V lost 0 bases, J lost 3 bases, and 7 bases lay in between. The CDR3 has 14 residues. CDR1 is SGHDT, CDR2 YYEEEE, per germline. The CDR3 bases are TGTGCCAGCAGCTTGGGACAGGACAATCAGCCCCAGCATTTT. Residues: CASSLGQDNQPQHF.

V is TRBV29-1 and J is TRBJ2-7, with 7 nucleotides matching TRBD2. The J segment lost 1 base and the V segment lost 4 bases, leaving 1 base of the junction unmatched. Germline V lookup: CDR1 SQVTM, CDR2 ANQGSEA. This CDR3 spans 12 amino acids. The CDR3 DNA sequence: TGCAGCGTTGTCGGGGGGTCCTACGAGCAGTACTTC. Amino acids: CSVVGGSYEQYF.

The genes are TRBV7-8 and TRBJ2-4; D perhaps matches TRBD1 (5 bases). V lost 4 bases, J lost 3 bases, and 10 bases lay in between. This CDR3 has 14 residues. Germline V CDR1 and CDR2: SGHVS, FQNEAQ. CDR3 protein: CASSSLDSKNIQYF. CDR3 bases: TGTGCCAGCAGCTCTCTCGACAGCAAAAACATTCAGTACTTC.

In its sample, this clonotype was seen many times. This chain links TRBV12-3 or TRBV12-4 with TRBJ1-1; D uncertain. The V and J ends lost 8 bases and 1 base respectively, with 8 bases between them. The CDR3 is 12 residues long. CDR3 DNA: TGTGCCAGCTCGGGAGAGAACACTGAAGCTTTCTTT. Its protein product is CASSGENTEAFF.